One TCR beta chain is described in this entry. Its antigen remains unidentified. Base qualities are not at hand, and no much larger clone is one base apart. The CDR3 covers 15 residues, taking in both the cysteine and the phenylalanine. Of all the DNA, just the CDR3 is kept, 45 bases in frame from base 1. CDR1 and CDR2 are read off the germline V gene as SNHLY and FYNNEI. Relative to germline, V is 6 bases shorter and J is 6 bases shorter, with 18 bases between their ends. These data belong to a study of CD8 T cells in Susac syndrome (dated by TCRdb to the late 2010s). As for the study more broadly: Repertoire sequencing was used to test whether CD8+ T cell activation and differentiation in Susac syndrome was antigen driven. Results and caveats for the whole study, not just this receptor: The number of individuals in the TCR sequencing and HLA analysis was recognized as being relatively small.

Peripheral blood CD8+ and CD4+ T cells from healthy donors, Susac syndrome patients and multiple sclerosis patients were profiled using high-throughput TCR beta sequencing. Multiple sclerosis controls were treatment-naive patients with stable or active relapsing-remitting disease fulfilling revised McDonald criteria. Bulk CD8+ and CD4+ T cells were purified by magnetic negative isolation, whereas CD8+ TEMRA cells were enriched by FACS. Blood was collected in EDTA tubes and processed within 24 hours, with PBMCs isolated through density gradient centrifugation. PBMCs destined for TCR sequencing were cryopreserved in liquid nitrogen and later thawed in a 37 °C water bath. Purity of sorted or isolated CD4+, CD8+ and CD8+ TEMRA cells was at least 90%. RNA was extracted using the RNeasy kit, and about 0.5 to 1 ug of the RNA was reverse transcribed with random hexamers. TCR beta CDR3 regions were amplified with the immunoSEQ multiplex PCR assay covering 54 Vbeta and 13 Jbeta segments. PCR amplification bias was corrected using a synthetic template baseline for primer optimization and computational correction. On the study's bioinformatics: Reads were annotated to V, D and J genes according to IMGT and were analyzed with immunoSEQ Analyzer, with only productive sequences retained. To calculate clonality, Shannon entropy was normalized by log2 of the number of productive unique sequences and then subtracted from one. For each patient and control, public and private clones were evaluated among the 100 most prevalent clones. Clones were defined as Susac-specific when absent from the healthy and MS cohorts, from approximately 1,100 published viral clones and from other ImmuneACCESS disease sequences. The public sequencing data were trimmed at Q25 with fastp and processed into clonotypes with MiXCR by TCRdb, which kept only in-frame beta chains. Each entry is one CDR3 protein sequence, shown with its most common DNA and genes. The V and J calls follow TCRdb's processing rather than the paper's. This sample has some 200,000 distinct CDR3 sequences in its table, and approximately 95% of those were observed once. The ten largest clones take up 0.095% of the sample.

Here the chain combines TRBV2 and TRBJ1-5, with TRBD1 tentatively as D gene (6 bases match). Sequencing input: CD4+ T cells from PBMCs. The sequence was collected from a human donor with multiple sclerosis. The DNA sequence follows: TGTGCCAGCAGCGCCTCCTGGGGGGCAAGTCAGCCCCAGCATTTT. This encodes CASSASWGASQPQHF.